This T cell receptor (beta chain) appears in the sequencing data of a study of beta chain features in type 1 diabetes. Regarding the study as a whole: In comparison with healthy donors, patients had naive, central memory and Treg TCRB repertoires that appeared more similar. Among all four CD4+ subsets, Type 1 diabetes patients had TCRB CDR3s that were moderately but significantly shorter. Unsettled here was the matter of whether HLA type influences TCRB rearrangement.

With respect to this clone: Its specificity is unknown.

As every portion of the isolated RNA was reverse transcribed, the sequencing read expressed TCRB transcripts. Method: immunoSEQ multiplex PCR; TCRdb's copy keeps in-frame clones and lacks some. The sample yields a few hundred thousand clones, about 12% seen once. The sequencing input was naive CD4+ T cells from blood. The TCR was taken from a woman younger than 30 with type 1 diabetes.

In nucleotides, the CDR3 is TGTGCCAGCAGGAAACTTCAAGAGACCCAGTACTTC. This translates into CASRKLQETQYF. This chain joins TRBV2 and TRBJ2-5; D call uncertain. V was clipped by 6 bases and J by 2 bases, with 7 bases between them. This CDR3 has 12 residues. Germline values: CDR1 SNHLY, CDR2 FYNNEI.